This T cell receptor (beta chain) was documented in a study of multiple sclerosis patients with progressive multifocal leukoencephalopathy. Specified time point: more than five months of natalizumab therapy. Assay: immunoSEQ multiplex PCR; the TCRdb copy retains only in-frame clones and omits some. The table has 25,000 to 35,000 clones, over 85% seen once. The TCR originated in a human donor with multiple sclerosis. The sample here was PBMCs, taken from a patient treated with natalizumab.

The CDR3 here is CASSIGVGFYEQYF. The CDR3 DNA is TGTGCCAGTAGTATAGGTGTAGGGTTCTACGAGCAGTACTTC. The V call is TRBV19, the J call TRBJ2-7; no clear D gene. Trimming took 1 base from V and 3 from J, leaving 10 bases between them. The germline CDR1 and CDR2 sequences are LNHDA and SQIVND (reference sequence). The CDR3 extends over 14 amino acids.